These 24 T cell receptor beta chains were all obtained from the same sample, sequenced in a study of blood T cell repertoires in COVID-19. Using immunoSEQ multiplex PCR, the repertoire was profiled, and TCRdb retains in-frame clones only, with some absent. The sample comprises around 83,000 clones, 75% to 90% of which are singletons, and approximately 13% rests with the top ten. What was sequenced was peripheral blood. These receptors all stem from a man in his sixties or seventies with active or convalescent COVID-19.

V is TRBV6-2 or TRBV6-3 and J is TRBJ1-2; D gene unclear. CDR3 size: 15 residues. CDR1 is MNHEY and CDR2 is SVGEGT in the germline V gene. V lost 0 bases, J lost 5 bases, and 13 bases lay in between. The CDR3 is CASSYSGIVTYGYTF. The CDR3, as DNA: TGTGCCAGCAGTTACTCCGGGATCGTGACTTATGGCTACACCTTC.

V gene TRBV7-2 combines with J gene TRBJ2-1; 10 bases are a match to TRBD2. This CDR3 has 16 amino acids. The trim removed 1 base at V and 12 bases at J, leaving 12 bases unmatched. CDR1 is SGHTA and CDR2 is FQGNSA in the germline V gene. CDR3 region: CASSLGEGLAEGGQFF. The CDR3 DNA reads as TGTGCCAGCAGCTTAGGGGAAGGACTAGCGGAGGGGGGGCAGTTCTTC.

This chain links TRBV4-2 with TRBJ1-1; the D gene is possibly TRBD1 (6 bases). The V gene's germline CDR1 is LGHNA and CDR2 YNFKEQ. With 0 bases removed from V and 1 base from J, the gap between germline ends came to 12 bases. The CDR3 has 16 residues. The CDR3 protein is CASSQEVARGNTEAFF. CDR3 sequence (DNA): TGTGCCAGCAGCCAAGAAGTGGCCAGGGGGAACACTGAAGCTTTCTTT.

The chain links TRBV6-1 to TRBJ1-5, with TRBD1 as a possible D gene (5 bases). Trimming took off 2 bases at V and 5 bases at J, with 10 bases between the two ends. CDR1 and CDR2 from the germline V gene are MNHNS and SASEGT. There are 14 residues in the CDR3. CDR3 amino acids: CASSEIRGDQPQHF. The CDR3 DNA follows: TGTGCCAGCAGTGAAATAAGGGGCGATCAGCCCCAGCATTTT.

The chain employs TRBV28 and TRBJ1-2; 7 bases fit TRBD1. Per germline, CDR1 MDHEN and CDR2 SYDVKM. J gave up 1 base and V 5 bases, and 4 bases lay outside the gene matches. This CDR3 spans 14 amino acids. The chain's CDR3 is CASSPGGSNYGYTF. Written as DNA, the CDR3 is TGTGCCAGCAGTCCAGGGGGGAGTAACTATGGCTACACCTTC.

The CDR3 here is CASSVVAGTGELFF. The DNA of the CDR3 is TGTGCCAGCAGCGTTGTGGCGGGCACCGGGGAGCTGTTTTTT. The chain couples TRBV9 to TRBJ2-2; tentatively, D is TRBD2 (5 bases). This CDR3 comprises 14 residues. The germline V gene encodes CDR1 SGDLS and CDR2 YYNGEE. V was trimmed by 2 bases and J by 4 bases, leaving 9 bases between them.

V is TRBV11-3 and J is TRBJ1-1; D not resolved. V was shortened by 0 bases and J by 1 base, with 3 bases between the two germline ends. The CDR3 is 13 amino acids. In germline, CDR1 is SGHNT, CDR2 YENEEA. In DNA, the CDR3 is TGTGCCAGCAGCTTAGAACAGAACACTGAAGCTTTCTTT. It translates to CASSLEQNTEAFF. Drawing the rest from reference TRBV11-3 and TRBJ1-1, the complete variable domain is EAGVVQSPRYKIIEKKQPVAFWCNPISGHNTLYWYLQNLGQGPELLIRYENEEAVDDSQLPKDRFSAERLKGVDSTLKIQPAELGDSAVYLCASSLEQNTEAFFGQGTRLTVV.

The rearrangement links TRBV28 to TRBJ2-1; 10 nucleotides align to TRBD2. Germline trimming cut 6 bases from V and 1 base from J; bases unmatched to any gene: 3. The CDR3 is 15 amino acids. Looked up from germline, CDR1 is MDHEN and CDR2 is SYDVKM. CDR3 loop: CASRKAGGSYNEQFF. Written as DNA, the CDR3 is TGTGCCAGCAGGAAAGCGGGAGGGTCCTACAATGAGCAGTTCTTC.

The chain uses TRBV1 and TRBJ2-1; the table's D call TRBD2 went unverified against the DNA. TRBV1 is an annotated pseudogene. The CDR3 covers 15 residues. This CDR3 reads CTSSHGTSGYNEQFF. DNA of the CDR3: TGCACCAGCAGCCACGGGACTAGCGGGTACAATGAGCAGTTCTTC.

For the CDR3, the DNA is TGCGCCAGCAGCTTGGGGACAGGGGGGTTTGCAGAGCTTGGGAACACTGAAGCTTTCTTT. It codes for CASSLGTGGFAELGNTEAFF. The chain employs TRBV5-1 and TRBJ1-1; 10 bases agree with TRBD1. The ends lost 0 bases at V and 1 base at J; junction bases unmatched: 15. Germline loops: CDR1 SGHRS, CDR2 YFSETQ. The length of the CDR3 is 20 residues.

The V and J genes are TRBV7-8 and TRBJ2-2, with a weak D call TRBD2 (6 bases). The CDR3 runs to 16 residues. The germline V gene encodes CDR1 SGHVS and CDR2 FQNEAQ. V shed 5 bases and J shed 1 base, with 14 bases lying between them. The CDR3 nucleotides are TGTGCCAGCAGCGGGACCGGGACTCTGAACACCGGGGAGCTGTTTTTT. It yields the protein CASSGTGTLNTGELFF.

The rearrangement links TRBV20-1 to TRBJ1-1, with 7 nucleotides matching TRBD1. This CDR3 has 14 amino acids. Per the germline V gene, CDR1 is DFQATT and CDR2 is SNEGSKA (reference sequence). The trim removed 3 bases at V and 0 bases at J, leaving 4 bases unmatched. CDR3 DNA: TGCAGTGCTAGTTCGGGACAGATGAACACTGAAGCTTTCTTT. It is translated as CSASSGQMNTEAFF.

This clone was seen a handful of times. The CDR3 sequence is CASSLGWGDDNYEQYF. CDR3 nucleotides: TGTGCCAGCAGTTTAGGTTGGGGGGACGATAACTACGAGCAGTACTTC. The V gene is TRBV27, the J gene TRBJ2-7; maybe TRBD2 (6 bases). The germline gives CDR1 MNHEY, CDR2 SMNVEV (reference sequence). Trimming pared 2 bases from V and 3 bases from J, leaving 17 bases between. The CDR3 is 16 residues long.

This sequence joins TRBV5-1 and TRBJ2-7; no firm D call. The CDR3 runs 16 residues. The germline gives CDR1 SGHRS, CDR2 YFSETQ. V was clipped by 3 bases and J by 8 bases, with 24 bases between them. This chain's CDR3 is CASSSRISPPSEKQYF. For the CDR3, the DNA is TGCGCCAGCAGCTCCCGCATAAGTCCCCCCAGCGAGAAGCAGTACTTC. Together with reference TRBV5-1 and TRBJ2-7, the CDR3 gives the full variable domain: KAGVTQTPRYLIKTRGQQVTLSCSPISGHRSVSWYQQTPGQGLQFLFEYFSETQRNKGNFPGRFSGRQFSNSRSEMNVSTLELGDSALYLCASSSRISPPSEKQYFGPGTRLTVT.

The V call is TRBV28, the J call TRBJ2-5, with D maybe TRBD2 (5 bases). Trimming shortened V by 6 bases and J by 9 bases, and 11 bases separated the two germline ends. Germline V gene sequence: CDR1 MDHEN, CDR2 SYDVKM. The CDR3 sequence is 11 residues long. CDR3 loop: CASSLSGAQYF. The DNA for the CDR3 is TGTGCCAGCAGCCTATCCGGGGCCCAGTACTTC.

This clone was found a few times. The chain joins TRBV4-2 to TRBJ1-2, with 9 bases lining up with TRBD1. The V segment lost 4 bases and the J segment 3 bases; nucleotides outside the gene matches: 9. The CDR3 extends over 16 amino acids. CDR1 and CDR2 from the germline V gene are LGHNA and YNFKEQ. This CDR3 reads CASSPRTGVDYYGYTF. CDR3 in DNA: TGTGCCAGCAGCCCCCGGACAGGGGTCGACTACTATGGCTACACCTTC.

The sample holds one count of this clone. This chain joins TRBV3-1 (or the pseudogene TRBV3-2) and TRBJ1-1; D possibly corresponds to TRBD1 (6 bases). The V gene lost 1 base and the J gene lost 1 base, with 13 bases spanning the gap. Germline CDR1 and CDR2: LGHDT and YNNKEL (reference sequence). The CDR3 runs 16 residues. The CDR3 loop is CASSQGGGRRNTEAFF. The DNA for the CDR3 is TGTGCCAGCAGCCAAGGGGGGGGCAGGAGGAACACTGAAGCTTTCTTT.

The rearrangement links TRBV19 to TRBJ1-1; possible D gene TRBD1, 6 bases. Germline V gene data show CDR1 as LNHDA and CDR2 as SQIVND (reference sequence). Deletions cut 4 bases from V and 1 base from J, with 10 bases between. The CDR3 is 14 residues long. The CDR3 region has the DNA TGTGCCAGTAGTAGGGGACACCCGAACACTGAAGCTTTCTTT. Translation: CASSRGHPNTEAFF.

Only one count was recorded for this clone. The gene calls are TRBV9 and TRBJ1-5; tentatively, D is TRBD1 (5 bases). From germline, CDR1 is SGDLS and CDR2 YYNGEE. The CDR3 extends over 15 amino acids. V lost 0 bases to trimming and J lost 0 bases, with 7 bases between them. The DNA of the CDR3 is TGTGCCAGCAGCGTAGGACAGAATAGCAATCAGCCCCAGCATTTT. Amino acid sequence: CASSVGQNSNQPQHF.

V is TRBV28 and J is TRBJ2-7; 7 bases agree with TRBD2. V shed 2 bases and J 3 bases; nucleotides not matched to a gene: 13. Germline V lookup: CDR1 MDHEN, CDR2 SYDVKM. This CDR3 spans 17 amino acids. Written as DNA, the CDR3 is TGTGCCAGCAGTTTAATTGGTGGCGGGAGAAACCTCTACGAGCAGTACTTC. Amino acid sequence: CASSLIGGGRNLYEQYF. Based on the CDR3 plus reference TRBV28 and TRBJ2-7, the full variable domain is DVKVTQSSRYLVKRTGEKVFLECVQDMDHENMFWYRQDPGLGLRLIYFSYDVKMKEKGDIPEGYSVSREKKERFSLILESASTNQTSMYLCASSLIGGGRNLYEQYFGPGTRLTVT.

The chain carries TRBV11-2 and TRBJ2-5, with 13 bases fitting TRBD2. CDR1 is SGHAT, CDR2 FQNNGV, per germline. With V trimmed by 5 bases and J by 4 bases, 10 bases remained unmatched. The CDR3 runs 17 residues. The CDR3 DNA is TGTGCCAGCAGCCGGGGACTAGCGGGATTCGGCCGAGAGACCCAGTACTTC. Translating it yields CASSRGLAGFGRETQYF.

V usage is TRBV29-1 and J usage is TRBJ1-5; the match to TRBD1 covers 9 bases. The CDR3 extends over 13 amino acids. In germline, CDR1 is SQVTM, CDR2 ANQGSEA. V was pared by 4 bases and J by 7 bases, with 5 bases of the junction left unmatched. CDR3 bases: TGCAGCGTTGGAGAGGGACAGGGACAGCCCCAGCATTTT. It encodes CSVGEGQGQPQHF.

The V gene is TRBV5-1, the J gene TRBJ2-3; 9 bases agree with TRBD2. Trimming at V came to 7 bases and at J to 1 base, leaving 4 bases not matched to a gene. The CDR3 is made up of 14 amino acids. Germline V lookup: CDR1 SGHRS, CDR2 YFSETQ. The chain's CDR3 is CASALAGGTDTQYF. The CDR3 DNA follows: TGCGCCAGCGCCTTAGCGGGAGGCACAGATACGCAGTATTTT.

V and J are TRBV6-6 and TRBJ1-1, with 11 bases lining up with TRBD1. V shed 6 bases and J 3 bases; nucleotides not matched to a gene: 9. From germline, CDR1 is MNHNY and CDR2 SVGAGI (reference sequence). CDR3 length: 16 amino acids. CDR3 amino acids: CASRDGQGAGYTEAFF. CDR3 DNA: TGTGCCAGCAGAGACGGACAGGGGGCTGGTTACACTGAAGCTTTCTTT.